This T cell receptor beta chain was identified in a study of T cell repertoires in cytomegalovirus infection. This clonotype was recorded a few times. No antigen is known for it. Notes on the study in general: HLA-C-restricted, CMV-specific TCR beta clonotypes were dominant ex vivo.

In TCRdb, the reads were re-called with MiXCR into one record per CDR3 protein. The table records a few hundred thousand distinct CDR3 sequences, roughly 17% of them present only once. Per the germline V gene, CDR1 is SGHTA and CDR2 is FQGNSA. The CDR3 has 17 residues. J lost 1 base, V lost 1 base, and 7 bases had no gene match. V is TRBV7-2 and J is TRBJ1-3; 7 nucleotides line up with TRBD1. Sequenced: PBMCs. This TCR was sampled from a human donor in good health (CMV status not recorded). Some clones in this sample may be carry-over from other donors' samples. CDR3 region: CASSLVTGADSGNTIYF. The CDR3 nucleotides are TGTGCCAGCAGCTTAGTTACAGGGGCCGATTCTGGAAACACCATATATTTT. Looking up the rest from reference TRBV7-2 and TRBJ1-3 gives the full variable domain: GAGVSQSPSNKVTEKGKDVELRCDPISGHTALYWYRQSLGQGLEFLIYFQGNSAPDKSGLPSDRFSAERTGGSVSTLTIQRTQQEDSAVYLCASSLVTGADSGNTIYFGEGSWLTVV.